A selection of T cell receptor beta chains follows, all from one sample in a study of human T cells and chemical hapten exposure. TCRdb reprocessed the RACE reads with MiXCR, giving one entry per CDR3 protein. The sample has a few hundred thousand distinct CDR3 sequences, roughly 6% seen once. Sequenced material: whole blood, taken in connection with sensitization to the hapten diphenylcyclopropenone (DPC). Receptor source: a woman under 30 with alopecia areata. Some clones in this sample may be carry-over from other donors' samples. Each CDR3 is given with its conserved first and last residue. The D gene is left open where the match is weak. A clone size is listed for some rows: how often the clone was seen (once, few, many), or a class if it is expanded.

DNA: TGTGCCAGCAGCCCCAGCGACAGGGTCAACGAGCAGTACTTC; CDR3: CASSPSDRVNEQYF; J: TRBJ2-7; D: TRBD1; length: 14; size: .; V: TRBV9
DNA: TGCGCCAGCAGCCAAGCCGGGACTAGCACAGATACGCAGTATTTT; CDR3: CASSQAGTSTDTQYF; J: TRBJ2-3; D: .; length: 15; size: many; V: TRBV4-3
DNA: TGTGCCAGCAGTGACCAGGGGCCTGGGACTGAAGCTTTCTTT; CDR3: CASSDQGPGTEAFF; J: TRBJ1-1; D: .; length: 14; size: .; V: TRBV2
DNA: TGTGCCAGCAGCTTGAGGCTAGCGGGGGGGCCATCGGAGACCCAGTACTTC; CDR3: CASSLRLAGGPSETQYF; J: TRBJ2-5; D: TRBD2; length: 17; size: .; V: TRBV5-4
DNA: TGCGCCAGCAGCCAAGTATCGCACACCGGGGAGCTGTTTTTT; CDR3: CASSQVSHTGELFF; J: TRBJ2-2; D: .; length: 14; size: many; V: TRBV4-1
DNA: TGTGCCAGCAGCCGACGGACTAGCGGGGGGACAGATACGCAGTATTTT; CDR3: CASSRRTSGGTDTQYF; J: TRBJ2-3; D: TRBD2; length: 16; size: .; V: TRBV3-1
DNA: TGCGCCAGCAGCTTTGATGGCAGCACGCAGCCCCAGCATTTT; CDR3: CASSFDGSTQPQHF; J: TRBJ1-5; D: .; length: 14; size: few; V: TRBV5-1
DNA: TGTGCCAGCAGTCCACCGGGACAGGGGGAATCAGATACGCAGTATTTT; CDR3: CASSPPGQGESDTQYF; J: TRBJ2-3; D: TRBD1; length: 16; size: .; V: TRBV6-2/TRBV6-3
DNA: TGTGCCAGCAGTCCCACAGGGGGTGGCTACACCTTC; CDR3: CASSPTGGGYTF; J: TRBJ1-2; D: TRBD1; length: 12; size: many; V: TRBV12-3/TRBV12-4
DNA: TGTGCCAGCAGTTTAGGAAACGGCGTCGGACATTCACCCCTCCACTTT; CDR3: CASSLGNGVGHSPLHF; J: TRBJ1-6; D: .; length: 16; size: few; V: TRBV12-3/TRBV12-4
DNA: TGCAGCGTTGTATATACGGACAGGGGGCTTCCCCAGCATTTT; CDR3: CSVVYTDRGLPQHF; J: TRBJ1-5; D: TRBD1; length: 14; size: many; V: TRBV29-1
DNA: TGCAGCGTTGATTGGACAGGGCCCAACCGGGGCTATGGCTACACCTTC; CDR3: CSVDWTGPNRGYGYTF; J: TRBJ1-2; D: TRBD1; length: 16; size: few; V: TRBV29-1
DNA: TGTGCCAGCAGTGAAGCGCCCGGGGGAGAGACCCAGTACTTC; CDR3: CASSEAPGGETQYF; J: TRBJ2-5; D: .; length: 14; size: .; V: TRBV2
DNA: TGTGCCAGCAGCCCGAGAACTAGCGGGGGGCGGGCCGGGGAGCTGTTTTTT; CDR3: CASSPRTSGGRAGELFF; J: TRBJ2-2; D: TRBD2; length: 17; size: many; V: TRBV7-2
DNA: TGTGCCAGCAGTTACACCGACCGTACCGATACGCAGTATTTT; CDR3: CASSYTDRTDTQYF; J: TRBJ2-3; D: .; length: 14; size: many; V: TRBV6-5
DNA: TGTGCCAGCAGTTACCGGGGGAAAGATTCACCCCTCCACTTT; CDR3: CASSYRGKDSPLHF; J: TRBJ1-6; D: .; length: 14; size: .; V: TRBV6-6
DNA: TGTGCCAGCTCACCAAAGGGCCCCCGGGTCACTGAAGCTTTCTTT; CDR3: CASSPKGPRVTEAFF; J: TRBJ1-1; D: .; length: 15; size: .; V: TRBV18
DNA: TGTGCCAGCAGATTGGAGAGGGCTGGAAACACCATATATTTT; CDR3: CASRLERAGNTIYF; J: TRBJ1-3; D: .; length: 14; size: .; V: TRBV28
DNA: TGTGCCAGCAGCCCACGAAGGGACCCCTACGAGCAGTACTTC; CDR3: CASSPRRDPYEQYF; J: TRBJ2-7; D: .; length: 14; size: many; V: TRBV11-3
DNA: TGTGCCAGCAGCAAAGCCATCCATCGCGGGACCTACGAGCAGTACTTC; CDR3: CASSKAIHRGTYEQYF; J: TRBJ2-7; D: .; length: 16; size: many; V: TRBV21-1
DNA: TGCGCCAGCAGCCAATTTAGGGACTACAATGAGCAGTTCTTC; CDR3: CASSQFRDYNEQFF; J: TRBJ2-1; D: .; length: 14; size: many; V: TRBV4-3
DNA: TGTGCCAGCAGCCAAGATCAAGGCAGGGTCTACGAGCAGTACTTC; CDR3: CASSQDQGRVYEQYF; J: TRBJ2-7; D: .; length: 15; size: .; V: TRBV3-1
DNA: TGTGCCAGCAGCTTAGGCAGGGGGTTCAGCAATGAGCAGTTCTTC; CDR3: CASSLGRGFSNEQFF; J: TRBJ2-1; D: TRBD1; length: 15; size: .; V: TRBV7-9
DNA: TGTGCCAGCAGTTCCGCTCCGGGGAACACAGATACGCAGTATTTT; CDR3: CASSSAPGNTDTQYF; J: TRBJ2-3; D: .; length: 15; size: many; V: TRBV6-2/TRBV6-3
DNA: TGTGCCAGCAGCCCGGGACTAGCCGTTAGAGATACGCAGTATTTT; CDR3: CASSPGLAVRDTQYF; J: TRBJ2-3; D: TRBD2; length: 15; size: .; V: TRBV14
DNA: TGTGCCAGCAGTTACTGGGCGACCCCCGGACAGGCAACATCCTACGAGCAGTACTTC; CDR3: CASSYWATPGQATSYEQYF; J: TRBJ2-7; D: TRBD1; length: 19; size: many; V: TRBV6-2/TRBV6-3
DNA: TGTGCCAGCAGCTCCGGGGGATGGGAAAAACTGTTTTTT; CDR3: CASSSGGWEKLFF; J: TRBJ1-4; D: .; length: 13; size: many; V: TRBV28
DNA: TGTGCCACCTGGGCTGGACTGCTTAGCAATCAGCCCCAGCATTTT; CDR3: CATWAGLLSNQPQHF; J: TRBJ1-5; D: .; length: 15; size: few; V: TRBV6-2/TRBV6-3
DNA: TGTGCCAGCAGCCGACAGGGGGTCTACGAGCAGTACTTC; CDR3: CASSRQGVYEQYF; J: TRBJ2-7; D: TRBD1; length: 13; size: few; V: TRBV13
DNA: TGTGCCAGCAGCCCACAGGGGGCCAAGGCCAAAAACATTCAGTACTTC; CDR3: CASSPQGAKAKNIQYF; J: TRBJ2-4; D: TRBD1; length: 16; size: few; V: TRBV7-9
DNA: TGTGCCAGCAGTTTGGGGGCTGCTTATACTGAAGCTTTCTTT; CDR3: CASSLGAAYTEAFF; J: TRBJ1-1; D: .; length: 14; size: few; V: TRBV27
DNA: TGCAGTGCTGGCAACAGGGGAACCTATAATTCACCCCTCCACTTT; CDR3: CSAGNRGTYNSPLHF; J: TRBJ1-6; D: TRBD1; length: 15; size: .; V: TRBV20-1
DNA: TGTGCCATCAGTGATGTGACCGAGGTCGGCAATCAGCCCCAGCATTTT; CDR3: CAISDVTEVGNQPQHF; J: TRBJ1-5; D: .; length: 16; size: .; V: TRBV10-3